A selection of T cell receptor beta chains follows, all from one sample in a study of T-cell reconstitution after alpha-beta-depleted transplantation in children. TCRdb analysed the PCR reads with MiXCR anew, one entry per CDR3 protein. This sample yields 200,000 to 300,000 distinct CDR3 sequences, of which around 13% are seen a single time; around 2.8% belongs to the top ten. The material sequenced was PBMCs from the stem cell graft donor, taken from the stem cell graft. These receptors all stem from a human donor who donated a stem cell graft to a child with acute lymphoblastic leukemia. Each CDR3 is given with its conserved first and last residue.

j_gene,v_gene,CDR3aa
TRBJ2-5,TRBV20-1,CSALGGGVQETQYF
TRBJ2-2,TRBV27,CASSSYRGGNTGELFF
TRBJ1-1,TRBV6-5,CASSSEDAEAFF
TRBJ1-1,TRBV20-1,CSAELNTEAFF
TRBJ1-6,TRBV7-8,CASSLGQGRSPLHF
TRBJ1-1,TRBV20-1,CSGSRGTEAFF
TRBJ2-3,TRBV2,CASSFEDGDTQYF
TRBJ2-7,TRBV7-2,CASSPLLVEQYF
TRBJ2-2,TRBV18,CASSPPPNTGELFF
TRBJ2-7,TRBV3-1,CASSPRPSYEQYF
TRBJ1-2,TRBV20-1,CSARGRGLGFYGYTF
TRBJ2-3,TRBV5-1,CASSQGLAGVDTQYF
TRBJ2-7,TRBV20-1,CSAELRGGEQYF
TRBJ1-2,TRBV18,CASSRIRPALQQFNYGYTF
TRBJ1-1,TRBV27,CASSSQGEAEAFF
TRBJ2-7,TRBV7-2,CASAGAGTGTYEQYF
TRBJ2-7,TRBV5-1,CASSSETGALYEQYF
TRBJ1-2,TRBV4-2,CASSLGTGKEDGYTF
TRBJ2-3,TRBV4-3,CASSQDLRASTDTQYF
TRBJ1-2,TRBV19,CASSMALGRLGYGYTF
TRBJ2-7,TRBV20-1,CSAFRDATYEQYF
TRBJ2-5,TRBV29-1,CSVASSQETQYF
TRBJ2-3,TRBV19,CASSMLRADTQYF
TRBJ2-3,TRBV24-1,CATSDPGRAGGRTDTQYF
TRBJ2-7,TRBV5-6,CASSSTATYEQYF
TRBJ2-7,TRBV29-1,CSVEDRKWGWGEQYF